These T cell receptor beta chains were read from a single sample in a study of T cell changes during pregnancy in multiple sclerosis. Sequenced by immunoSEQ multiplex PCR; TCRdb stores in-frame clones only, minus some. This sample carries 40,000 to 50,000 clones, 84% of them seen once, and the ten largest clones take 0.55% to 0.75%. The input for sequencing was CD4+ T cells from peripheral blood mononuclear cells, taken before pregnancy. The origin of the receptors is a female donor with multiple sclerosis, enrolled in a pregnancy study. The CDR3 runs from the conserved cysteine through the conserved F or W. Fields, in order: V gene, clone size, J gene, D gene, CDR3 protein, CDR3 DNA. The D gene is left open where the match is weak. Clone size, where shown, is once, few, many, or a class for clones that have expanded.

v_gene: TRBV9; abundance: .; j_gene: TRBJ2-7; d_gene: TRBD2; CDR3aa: CASSVDGRAGAYEQYF; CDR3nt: TGTGCCAGCAGCGTAGACGGTAGGGCGGGAGCGTACGAGCAGTACTTC
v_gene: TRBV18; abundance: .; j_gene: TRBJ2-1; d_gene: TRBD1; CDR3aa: CASSLGQGVDEQFF; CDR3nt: TGTGCCAGCTCACTAGGACAGGGTGTGGATGAGCAGTTCTTC
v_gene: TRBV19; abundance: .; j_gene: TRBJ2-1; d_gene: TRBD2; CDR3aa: CASSTRTSGRMRNEQFF; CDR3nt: TGTGCCAGTAGCACCAGGACTAGCGGGAGAATGCGGAATGAGCAGTTCTTC
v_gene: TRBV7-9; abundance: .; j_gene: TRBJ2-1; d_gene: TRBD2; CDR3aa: CASTLGLAGVNEQFF; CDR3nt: TGTGCCAGCACCCTCGGTCTAGCGGGAGTAAATGAGCAGTTCTTC
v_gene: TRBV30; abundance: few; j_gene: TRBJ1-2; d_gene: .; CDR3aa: CACSTSGGYTF; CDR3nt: TGTGCCTGTAGCACGTCGGGAGGCTACACCTTC
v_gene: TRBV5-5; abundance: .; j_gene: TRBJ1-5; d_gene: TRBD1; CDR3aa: CASSTQTGRGNSNQPQHF; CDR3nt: TGTGCCAGCAGCACCCAGACAGGGCGGGGAAATAGCAATCAGCCCCAGCATTTT
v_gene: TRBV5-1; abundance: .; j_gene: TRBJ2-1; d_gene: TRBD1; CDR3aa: CASRLNRGLTDNEQFF; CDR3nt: TGCGCCAGCAGGCTCAACAGGGGCCTCACCGACAATGAGCAGTTCTTC
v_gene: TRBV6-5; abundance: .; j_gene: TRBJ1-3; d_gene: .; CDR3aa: CASIHSGSGNTIYF; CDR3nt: TGTGCCAGCATCCACTCTGGCTCTGGAAACACCATATATTTT
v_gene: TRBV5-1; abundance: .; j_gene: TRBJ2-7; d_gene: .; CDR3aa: CASSSLTGTGDVSYEQYF; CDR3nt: TGCGCCAGCAGCTCCTTGACAGGGACGGGGGACGTTTCCTACGAGCAGTACTTC
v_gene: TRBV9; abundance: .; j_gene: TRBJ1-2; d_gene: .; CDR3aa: CASRGREDYGYTF; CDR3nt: TGTGCCAGCAGAGGGAGGGAGGACTATGGCTACACCTTC
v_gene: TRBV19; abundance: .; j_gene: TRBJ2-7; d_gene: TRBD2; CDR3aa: CASQRRATSGGDYEQYF; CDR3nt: TGTGCCAGCCAGCGAAGGGCGACTAGCGGGGGGGACTACGAGCAGTACTTC
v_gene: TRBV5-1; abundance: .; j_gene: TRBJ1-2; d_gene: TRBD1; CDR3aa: CASSLDRGRPDGGYTF; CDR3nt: TGCGCCAGCAGCTTAGACAGGGGGCGACCCGACGGTGGCTACACCTTC
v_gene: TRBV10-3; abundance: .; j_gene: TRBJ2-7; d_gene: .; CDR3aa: CATGGLIQDSGEQYF; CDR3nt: TGTGCCACCGGAGGACTCATACAAGACTCGGGCGAGCAGTACTTC
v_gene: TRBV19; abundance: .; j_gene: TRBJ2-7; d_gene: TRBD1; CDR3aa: CATQDRSYEQYF; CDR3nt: TGTGCCACCCAGGACAGGTCCTACGAGCAGTACTTC
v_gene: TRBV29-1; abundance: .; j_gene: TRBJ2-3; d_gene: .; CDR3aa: CSVNQGASTDTQYF; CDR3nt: TGCAGCGTGAATCAGGGTGCGAGCACAGATACGCAGTATTTT
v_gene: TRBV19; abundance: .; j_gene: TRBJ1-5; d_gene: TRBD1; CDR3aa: CASIRGRGQPQHF; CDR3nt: TGTGCCAGTATTAGGGGGCGCGGTCAGCCCCAGCATTTT
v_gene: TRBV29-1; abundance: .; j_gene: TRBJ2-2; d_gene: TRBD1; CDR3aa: CSVVRGQGTTGELFF; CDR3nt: TGCAGCGTTGTCCGGGGACAGGGGACCACCGGGGAGCTGTTTTTT
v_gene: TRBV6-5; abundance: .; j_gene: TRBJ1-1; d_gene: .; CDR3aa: CASSYNPNTEAFF; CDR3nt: TGTGCCAGCAGTTATAATCCGAACACTGAAGCTTTCTTT
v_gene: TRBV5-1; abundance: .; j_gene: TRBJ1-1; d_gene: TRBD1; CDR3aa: CASSFRQGNTEAFF; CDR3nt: TGCGCCAGCAGCTTCCGACAGGGGAACACTGAAGCTTTCTTT
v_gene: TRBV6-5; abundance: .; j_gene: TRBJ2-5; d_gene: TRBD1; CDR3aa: CASSPSYTGGETQYF; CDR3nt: TGTGCCAGCAGCCCCTCCTACACAGGGGGCGAGACCCAGTACTTC
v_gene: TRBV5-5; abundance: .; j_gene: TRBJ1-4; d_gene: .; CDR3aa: CASSFNRKEKLFF; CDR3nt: TGTGCCAGCAGCTTTAACAGAAAAGAAAAACTGTTTTTT
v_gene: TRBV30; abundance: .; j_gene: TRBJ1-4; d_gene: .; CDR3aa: CAWSVAEKLFF; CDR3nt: TGTGCCTGGAGTGTAGCAGAAAAACTGTTTTTT
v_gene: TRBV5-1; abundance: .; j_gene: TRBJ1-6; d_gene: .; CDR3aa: CASSLRGGDGSPLHF; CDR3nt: TGCGCCAGCAGCTTGAGAGGGGGGGACGGTTCACCCCTCCACTTT
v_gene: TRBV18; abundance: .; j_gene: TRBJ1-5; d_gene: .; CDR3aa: CASSLESNQPQHF; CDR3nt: TGTGCCAGCTCCCTAGAGAGCAATCAGCCCCAGCATTTT
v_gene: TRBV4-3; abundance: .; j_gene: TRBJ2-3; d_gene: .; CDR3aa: CASSSQTGLNTDTQYF; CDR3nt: TGCGCCAGCAGCTCCCAGACAGGTTTGAACACAGATACGCAGTATTTT
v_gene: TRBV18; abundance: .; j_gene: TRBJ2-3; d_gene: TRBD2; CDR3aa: CASSPLPSGGDTQYF; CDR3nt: TGTGCCAGCTCACCTCTTCCTAGCGGGGGAGATACGCAGTATTTT
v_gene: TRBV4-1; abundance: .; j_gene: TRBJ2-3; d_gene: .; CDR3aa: CASSQARAPTDTQYF; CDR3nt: TGCGCCAGCAGCCAAGCCCGAGCCCCCACAGATACGCAGTATTTT
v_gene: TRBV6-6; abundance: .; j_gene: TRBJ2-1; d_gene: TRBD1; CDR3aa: CASSPDRESYNEQFF; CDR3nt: TGTGCCAGCAGTCCCGACAGGGAGTCCTACAATGAGCAGTTCTTC
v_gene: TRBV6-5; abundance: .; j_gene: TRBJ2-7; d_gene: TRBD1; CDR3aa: CASTKNTGDEQYF; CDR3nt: TGTGCCAGCACCAAGAACACAGGGGACGAGCAGTACTTC
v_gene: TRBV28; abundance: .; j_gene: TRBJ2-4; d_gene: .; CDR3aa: CASRKGTLVAKNIQYF; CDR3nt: TGTGCCAGCAGGAAGGGGACACTCGTAGCCAAAAACATTCAGTACTTC
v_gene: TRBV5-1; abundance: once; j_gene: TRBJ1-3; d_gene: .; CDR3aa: CASSPGATGNTIYF; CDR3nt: TGCGCCAGCAGCCCAGGCGCTACTGGAAACACCATATATTTT
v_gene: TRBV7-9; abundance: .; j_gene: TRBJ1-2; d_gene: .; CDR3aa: CASSSTTGGDYGYTF; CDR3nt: TGTGCCAGCAGCTCGACGACAGGCGGCGACTATGGCTACACCTTC
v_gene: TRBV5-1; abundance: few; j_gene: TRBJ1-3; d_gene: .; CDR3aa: CASSEGTTGNTIYF; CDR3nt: TGCGCCAGCAGCGAAGGGACAACTGGAAACACCATATATTTT
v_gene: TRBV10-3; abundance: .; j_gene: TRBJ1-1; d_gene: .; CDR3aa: CAISVSRQDKNTEAFF; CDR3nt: TGTGCCATCAGTGTCTCTCGCCAGGACAAAAACACTGAAGCTTTCTTT
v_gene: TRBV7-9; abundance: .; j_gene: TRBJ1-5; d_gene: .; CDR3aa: CASSLERGNQPQHF; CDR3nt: TGTGCCAGCAGCTTAGAGAGGGGCAATCAGCCCCAGCATTTT
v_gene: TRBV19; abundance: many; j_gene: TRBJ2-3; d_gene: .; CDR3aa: CASSIGTVVTDTQYF; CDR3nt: TGTGCCAGTAGTATAGGGACAGTGGTCACAGATACGCAGTATTTT
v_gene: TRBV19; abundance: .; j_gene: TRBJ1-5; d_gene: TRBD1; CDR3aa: CASSIGYDRVNQPQHF; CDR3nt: TGTGCCAGTAGTATAGGTTACGACAGGGTCAATCAGCCCCAGCATTTT
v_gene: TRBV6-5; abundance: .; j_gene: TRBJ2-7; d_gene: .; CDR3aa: CASSYSFFNSYEQYF; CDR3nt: TGTGCCAGCAGCTACAGCTTCTTCAACTCCTACGAGCAGTACTTC
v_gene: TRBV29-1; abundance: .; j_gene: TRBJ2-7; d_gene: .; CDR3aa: CSVARTDYEQYF; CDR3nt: TGCAGCGTGGCACGGACAGACTACGAGCAGTACTTC
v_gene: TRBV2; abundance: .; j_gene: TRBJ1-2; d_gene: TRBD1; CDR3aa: CASSERRTGVHGYTF; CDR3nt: TGTGCCAGCAGTGAACGACGGACAGGGGTACATGGCTACACCTTC
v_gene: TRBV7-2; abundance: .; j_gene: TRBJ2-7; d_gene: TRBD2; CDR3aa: CASSSGGSSYEQYF; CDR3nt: TGTGCCAGCAGCTCGGGGGGGTCCTCCTACGAGCAGTACTTC
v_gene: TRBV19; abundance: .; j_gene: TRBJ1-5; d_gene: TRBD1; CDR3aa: CASSSGQGFGGQPQHF; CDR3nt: TGTGCCAGTAGTTCAGGACAGGGGTTTGGGGGTCAGCCCCAGCATTTT